This TCR beta chain was sequenced for a study of CD8 T cells in ankylosing spondylitis (TCRdb year 2017). A note on the overall study: T cell receptor beta repertoires were profiled in healthy donors and ankylosing spondylitis patients so that disease-linked TCR variants could be found. In total, the full study cohort was made up of 110 or so healthy donors and 25 ankylosing spondylitis patients. Peripheral blood was sampled, and synovial fluid was also collected from ankylosing spondylitis patients.

Sequencing was performed on an Illumina HiSeq 2500. Quantitative 5'-RACE with molecular barcodes was used to prepare TCR beta libraries. The study's own analysis went as follows. Disease-linked TCR variants were identified with a new computational method built on a probabilistic model of VDJ rearrangement. The public reads were reanalyzed by TCRdb: fastp trimming at Q25, MiXCR alignment, in-frame beta chains only. Each record represents a unique CDR3 protein, reported with the most common genes and DNA among its rows. TCRdb assigned the V and J calls; the authors' analysis was not used. In all, the sample holds a few hundred thousand distinct CDR3 sequences, and 8% to 11% of those were seen once. The ten largest clones take up about 19% of the sample. The table lists this clonotype with many counts. It has no known antigen specificity. Qualities for individual bases were not recorded, and no much larger clone is one base off.

Trimmed from V: 4 bases; trimmed from J: 3 bases; junction bases lacking a gene match: 0. Based on the germline V gene, the CDR1 and CDR2 sequences are SQVTM and ANQGSEA. CDR3 length: 12 amino acids, cysteine to phenylalanine. The only DNA kept is the CDR3, 36 bases in frame from the first base. Broad study findings and their caveats: Some motif variants had previously been reported in the synovial fluid and blood of reactive arthritis patients, which suggests shared mechanisms of disease initiation. According to the report, matched synovial fluid samples from ankylosing spondylitis patients were significantly enriched for the disease-linked clones. The disease-linked clones had a CD8+ phenotype and were found at relatively low frequencies in peripheral blood. Blood from ankylosing spondylitis patients appeared to be characterized by a TCR beta motif composed of about eight highly homologous amino acid variants.

This receptor was obtained from a male donor with ankylosing spondylitis or in good health (not recorded which). Recombination connected TRBV29-1 to TRBJ1-1; TRBD1 matches 9 bases in the middle. The sequenced sample consisted of blood, either unsorted or a sorted T cell fraction (not recorded which). The CDR3 region has the sequence CSVGTGDTEAFF. The DNA reads TGCAGCGTTGGGACAGGGGACACTGAAGCTTTCTTT.